These 19 T cell receptor beta chains share one sample of origin, sequenced in a study of tumor T cells in aggressive B-cell lymphoma. This table comes from immunoSEQ multiplex PCR, and its TCRdb copy is limited to in-frame clones, with some not included. This sample has around 11,000 clones, with about 91% found just once. Source material: tumor tissue. The receptors stem from an adult with diffuse large B cell lymphoma.

V and J are TRBV11-1 and TRBJ2-5; TRBD2 aligns across 11 bases. From germline, CDR1 is SGHAT and CDR2 FQDESV (reference sequence). This CDR3 has 15 amino acids. V dropped 4 bases and J dropped 3; count of bases not matched to a gene: 4. The DNA of the CDR3 is TGTGCCAGCAGCTCATGGGGACTAGCGGAAGAGACCCAGTACTTC. It codes for CASSSWGLAEETQYF.

The rearrangement links TRBV7-5 to TRBJ2-3; the D call of TRBD2 is as the table states it, not checked on the DNA. TRBV7-5 is labeled a pseudogene. The CDR3 has 17 residues. The CDR3 DNA sequence: TGTGTCAGAAGCTCCGGGTGGGTATCAGCTTTCAGAGATACGCAGTATTTT. This codes for CVRSSGWVSAFRDTQYF.

V is TRBV7-2 and J is TRBJ2-3; unclear D gene. V lost 1 base and J 1 base, leaving 9 bases between the germline ends. The CDR3 length is 15 residues. Looked up from germline, CDR1 is SGHTA and CDR2 is FQGNSA. The CDR3 loop reads CASSLESSGTDTQYF. Written as DNA, the CDR3 is TGTGCCAGCAGCTTAGAATCCTCTGGCACAGATACGCAGTATTTT.

This clone was counted only a few times. The chain's CDR3 is CAIMTDLGNTEAFF. CDR3 nucleotide sequence: TGTGCCATCATGACGGACTTGGGGAACACTGAAGCTTTCTTT. The chain has TRBV10-3 and TRBJ1-1, with D uncertain. Per the germline V gene, CDR1 is ENHRY and CDR2 is SYGVKD. Trimming pared 7 bases from V and 1 base from J, leaving 13 bases between. CDR3 length: 14 amino acids.

The count of this clone is one. The V gene is TRBV30, the J gene TRBJ2-1; D uncertain. Trimming took 1 base from V and 7 from J, leaving 5 bases between them. The CDR3 is 11 amino acids. Germline lookup yields CDR1 GTSNPN and CDR2 SVGIG (reference sequence). The CDR3 nucleotides are TGTGCCTGGAGTGGAGGTAATGAGCAGTTCTTC. This encodes CAWSGGNEQFF.

The chain couples TRBV14 to TRBJ1-2; the D gene is possibly TRBD1 (5 bases). In germline, CDR1 is SGHDN, CDR2 FVKESK. CDR3 length: 15 amino acids. V was trimmed by 4 bases and J by 2 bases, leaving 14 bases between them. CDR3 region: CASSPISAGNYGYTF. CDR3 coding DNA: TGTGCCAGCAGCCCAATAAGCGCAGGGAACTATGGCTACACCTTC. Drawing the rest from reference TRBV14 and TRBJ1-2, the complete variable domain is EAGVTQFPSHSVIEKGQTVTLRCDPISGHDNLYWYRRVMGKEIKFLLHFVKESKQDESGMPNNRFLAERTGGTYSTLKVQPAELEDSGVYFCASSPISAGNYGYTFGSGTRLTVV.

This rearrangement joins TRBV21-1 to TRBJ2-3; the tabulated D call, TRBD2, remains unverified against the DNA. TRBV21-1 is tagged as a pseudogene. The CDR3 runs to 16 residues. The CDR3 DNA sequence: TGTGCCAGCAGCCCTCGGACTAGCGGGGGCACAGATACGCAGTATTTT. It translates to CASSPRTSGGTDTQYF.

The chain joins TRBV28 to TRBJ1-1; D unresolved. Trimming removed 6 bases at V and 5 bases at J, with 19 bases between. The length of the CDR3 is 15 residues. Germline CDR1 and CDR2: MDHEN and SYDVKM. The CDR3 loop reads CASSLGALRNTEAFF. Here the CDR3 DNA reads TGTGCCAGCAGCTTGGGCGCGCTTAGGAATACTGAAGCTTTCTTT.

The table lists this clone with a count of one. The V and J genes are TRBV18 and TRBJ2-3, with 7 nucleotides matching TRBD1. Per germline, CDR1 KGHSH and CDR2 LQKENI. V trimming: 2 bases; J trimming: 10 bases; junction bases outside the gene matches: 0. The length of the CDR3 is 11 residues. This chain's CDR3 is CASSPGTAQYF. As DNA, the CDR3 is TGTGCCAGCTCACCAGGGACAGCGCAGTATTTT. The full variable domain, in which reference TRBV18 and TRBJ2-3 provide the parts outside the CDR3, is NAGVMQNPRHLVRRRGQEARLRCSPMKGHSHVYWYRQLPEEGLKFMVYLQKENIIDESGMPKERFSAEFPKEGPSILRIQQVVRGDSAAYFCASSPGTAQYFGPGTRLTVL.

This clone appeared a single time. The chain is built from TRBV19 and TRBJ1-1; the D gene is possibly TRBD1 (5 bases). Trimming took 3 bases from V and 4 from J, leaving 12 bases between them. CDR3 length: 14 amino acids. Germline V gene lookup returns CDR1 LNHDA and CDR2 SQIVND (reference sequence). In nucleotides, the CDR3 is TGTGCCAGTAGTATTTCAGGGTTGGCCACTGAAGCTTTCTTT. Protein product: CASSISGLATEAFF.

This clone was picked up a small number of times. The rearrangement uses TRBV4-2 and TRBJ2-2; D is uncertain. The CDR3 extends over 15 amino acids. The V gene's germline CDR1 is LGHNA and CDR2 YNFKEQ. Trimming shortened V by 0 bases and J by 1 base, and 6 bases separated the two germline ends. This CDR3 reads CASSQEMRNTGELFF. CDR3 bases: TGTGCCAGCAGCCAAGAAATGAGGAACACCGGGGAGCTGTTTTTT.

The CDR3 here is CASRLGTGWSYGYTF. The CDR3 DNA is TGTGCCAGCAGACTTGGGACAGGGTGGAGCTATGGCTACACCTTC. This rearrangement joins TRBV28 to TRBJ1-2; 9 bases match TRBD1. With V trimmed by 6 bases and J by 4 bases, 9 bases remained unmatched. The CDR3 extends over 15 amino acids. The V gene's germline CDR1 is MDHEN and CDR2 SYDVKM.

This clone turned up a few times. This chain uses TRBV5-1 with TRBJ2-1, with a weak D call TRBD2 (6 bases). The V gene lost 0 bases and the J gene lost 0 bases, with 10 bases spanning the gap. This CDR3 has 16 residues. Looked up from germline, CDR1 is SGHRS and CDR2 is YFSETQ. Here the CDR3 reads CASSLGTISSYNEQFF. CDR3 bases: TGCGCCAGCAGCTTGGGGACTATTAGCTCCTACAATGAGCAGTTCTTC.

The rearrangement joins TRBV13 to TRBJ2-7; TRBD1 matches at 8 bases. V gave up 5 bases and J gave up 3 bases; unmatched junction bases: 3. The CDR3 spans 13 residues. The germline gives CDR1 PRHDT, CDR2 FYEKMQ (reference sequence). The DNA for the CDR3 is TGTGCCAGCAGCCGGACAGGGATCTACGAGCAGTACTTC. Protein sequence: CASSRTGIYEQYF.

The chain combines TRBV19 with TRBJ2-3; D not resolved. CDR1 and CDR2 (germline): LNHDA, SQIVND (reference sequence). The length of the CDR3 is 15 residues. Trimming cost V 2 bases and J 2 bases, with 11 bases left between them. This CDR3 is CASSISNSHTDTQYF. In DNA, the CDR3 is TGTGCCAGTAGTATAAGTAACAGCCACACAGATACGCAGTATTTT.

V gene TRBV4-2 combines with J gene TRBJ2-3, with a possible D match to TRBD2 (7 bases). Germline V lookup: CDR1 LGHNA, CDR2 YNFKEQ. With 0 bases removed from V and 3 bases from J, the gap between germline ends came to 10 bases. This CDR3 is 15 amino acids long. CDR3 amino acids: CASSQDGGQTDTQYF. CDR3 DNA: TGTGCCAGCAGCCAAGACGGGGGGCAGACAGATACGCAGTATTTT.

J is TRBJ2-2 and V is TRBV14, with 8 bases fitting TRBD1. Germline lookup yields CDR1 SGHDN and CDR2 FVKESK. Trimming took 10 bases from V and 0 from J; bases not matched to a gene: 4. The CDR3 runs to 14 residues. The CDR3 reads CATRQGTNTGELFF. The CDR3 DNA reads as TGTGCCACTCGACAGGGGACGAACACCGGGGAGCTGTTTTTT.

This chain uses TRBV5-4 with TRBJ2-7; 15 nucleotides match TRBD2. V lost 9 bases and J lost 6; bases outside the gene matches: 16. Germline CDR1 reads SGHNT; CDR2 reads YYREEE (reference sequence). The CDR3 is made up of 17 amino acids. CDR3 DNA: TGTGCCACACAATCGACCGGGACTAGCGGGAGGCCGGGCGAGCAGTACTTC. Protein product: CATQSTGTSGRPGEQYF.

The chain is built from TRBV30 and TRBJ2-1; D ambiguous. V shed 4 bases and J shed 3 bases, with 4 bases lying between them. The CDR3 sequence is 11 residues long. The germline CDR1 and CDR2 sequences are GTSNPN and SVGIG (reference sequence). CDR3 residues: CAWTLYNEQFF. The CDR3 DNA reads TGTGCCTGGACCCTCTACAATGAGCAGTTCTTC.